This T cell receptor beta chain emerged from a study of T cell responses to AZD1222 COVID-19 vaccine. Study-level results: Spike-specific TCR breadth and depth went up after people got two AZD1222 doses.

Only in-frame clones appear in the TCRdb table, and some are missing; sequencing was by immunoSEQ multiplex PCR. The repertoire holds about 150,000 clones, with 88% as singletons. This clone was picked up a small number of times. Its antigen remains unidentified. Trimming cost V 1 base and J 7 bases, with 19 bases left between them. The CDR3 contains 16 residues. Germline V CDR1 and CDR2: LGHNA, YSLEER. The J gene is TRBJ1-2, the V gene TRBV4-3; perhaps TRBD1 as D (5 bases). The source of this sequence is an adult in good health. The sequencing here drew on peripheral blood, taken on day 0 of MenACWY control vaccination. This chain's CDR3 is CASSQAIRPTQGGYTF. The CDR3 DNA sequence: TGCGCCAGCAGCCAAGCCATTCGCCCGACTCAGGGTGGCTACACCTTC.